The 4 T cell receptor beta chains listed next were all sequenced from one sample in a study of shared clonotypes between healthy human individuals (dated by TCRdb to the early 2020s). Libraries were made using the immunoSEQ multiplex PCR assay. TCRdb limited this immuneACCESS table to in-frame rearrangements with V and J called. A share of clones is missing; checked studies link under half to unresolved V genes, and the rest is unexplained. Counted in this sample were 300,000 to 400,000 clones; 80% to 90% of them appeared once. Roughly 15% of the sample rests with the top ten. The specimen sequenced was memory CD8+ T cells sorted from blood. This sample's cell subset or site label indicates: CD45RO+ cells pooled with CCR7-negative TemRA cells. The receptors originated from a man younger than 35 in good health.

This clone came up once. The chain employs TRBV13 and TRBJ1-1, with 8 positions matching TRBD1. The CDR3 runs to 17 residues. Germline V gives CDR1 PRHDT, CDR2 FYEKMQ (reference sequence). The V segment lost 5 bases and the J segment 3 bases; nucleotides outside the gene matches: 14. CDR3 sequence: CASSPGQGEDWDTEAFF. CDR3 coding DNA: TGTGCCAGCAGCCCAGGACAGGGAGAGGACTGGGACACTGAAGCTTTCTTT.

The rearrangement joins TRBV9 to TRBJ2-7; the D gene is possibly TRBD2 (6 bases). This CDR3 spans 14 amino acids. Germline CDR1 SGDLS, CDR2 YYNGEE. V lost 3 bases and J 0 bases, leaving 10 bases between the germline ends. CDR3 region: CASSEDSGSYEQYF. The CDR3, as DNA: TGTGCCAGCAGCGAGGATAGCGGCTCCTACGAGCAGTACTTC.

The chain is built from TRBV5-6 and TRBJ1-1; D gene unclear. Between the trimmed V and J ends, which lost 1 base and 0 bases, there was a span of 10 bases. Germline lookup yields CDR1 SGHDT and CDR2 YYEEEE. CDR3 length equals 15 residues. CDR3 loop: CASSLWFEVNTEAFF. CDR3 nucleotides: TGTGCCAGCAGCTTGTGGTTTGAGGTGAACACTGAAGCTTTCTTT.

The chain has TRBV28 and TRBJ2-3; 12 nucleotides line up with TRBD1. Germline-derived CDR1 and CDR2 are MDHEN and SYDVKM. With 6 bases clipped from V and 3 bases from J, the junction kept 4 bases outside the gene matches. The CDR3 loop spans 15 amino acids. In DNA form, the CDR3 reads TGTGCCAGCAGCCGGGGACAGGGGGCGACAGATACGCAGTATTTT. Protein sequence: CASSRGQGATDTQYF.